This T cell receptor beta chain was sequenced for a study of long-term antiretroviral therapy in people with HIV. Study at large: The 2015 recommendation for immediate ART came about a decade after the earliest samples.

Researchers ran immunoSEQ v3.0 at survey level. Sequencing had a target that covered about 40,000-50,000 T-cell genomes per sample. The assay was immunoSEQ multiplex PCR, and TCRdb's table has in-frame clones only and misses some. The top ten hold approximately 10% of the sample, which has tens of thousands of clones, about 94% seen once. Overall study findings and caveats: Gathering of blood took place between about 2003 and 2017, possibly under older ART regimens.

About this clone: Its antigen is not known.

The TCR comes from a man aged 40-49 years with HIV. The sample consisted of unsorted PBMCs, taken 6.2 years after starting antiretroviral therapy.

CDR3 nucleotides: TGTGCCAGCAGCCCCCTACCGGGGCTAAACTATGGCTACACCTTC. Its translation is CASSPLPGLNYGYTF. The J gene is TRBJ1-2, the V gene TRBV7-6; D perhaps matches TRBD1 (5 bases). With 5 bases removed from V and 2 bases from J, the gap between germline ends came to 15 bases. There are 15 residues in the CDR3. Germline CDR1 SGHVS, CDR2 FNYEAQ.